One and the same sample provided the 25 T cell receptor beta chains below, sequenced in a study of cytomegalovirus exposure and HLA in healthy donors. Primers: 60 Vbeta forward and 13 Jbeta reverse. The assay was immunoSEQ multiplex PCR, and TCRdb's table has in-frame clones only and misses some. In the table there are roughly 170,000 clones, around four fifths of which are singletons. The sequenced sample was PBMCs. The receptors stem from a man aged 30 to 45 in good health and CMV-seronegative.

The chain combines TRBV30 with TRBJ2-3; D perhaps matches TRBD2 (5 bases). Looked up from germline, CDR1 is GTSNPN and CDR2 is SVGIG (reference sequence). V lost 1 base and J lost 9, with 11 bases in between. The CDR3 covers 12 residues. The CDR3 coding sequence is TGTGCCTGGAGTGCACTAGAGGCGACGCAGTATTTT. It specifies CAWSALEATQYF. The complete variable domain, with remaining parts taken from reference TRBV30 and TRBJ2-3, reads SQTIHQWPATLVQPVGSPLSLECTVEGTSNPNLYWYRQAAGRGLQLLFYSVGIGQISSEVPQNLSASRPQDRQFILSSKKLLLSDSGFYLCAWSALEATQYFGPGTRLTVL.

Only one count was recorded for this clone. The chain couples TRBV27 to TRBJ2-1; TRBD2 matches 7 bases. The CDR3 is made up of 17 amino acids. With V trimmed by 1 base and J by 0 bases, 6 bases remained unmatched. In germline, CDR1 is MNHEY, CDR2 SMNVEV (reference sequence). The CDR3 spells CASSLLAGVGSYNEQFF. The CDR3 nucleotides are TGTGCCAGCAGTTTATTGGCGGGGGTTGGCTCCTACAATGAGCAGTTCTTC.

The rearrangement joins TRBV15 to TRBJ1-4; the D is unclear. Trimming removed 3 bases at V and 7 bases at J, with 12 bases between. Germline V gene sequence: CDR1 LNHNV, CDR2 YYDKDF (reference sequence). The CDR3 extends over 14 amino acids. The CDR3 sequence: CATSSERGIEKLFF. The CDR3 DNA sequence: TGTGCCACCAGCAGCGAGCGGGGAATTGAAAAACTGTTTTTT.

This clone was detected only a few times. This chain joins TRBV4-3 and TRBJ2-4; 15 bases fit TRBD2. Germline values: CDR1 LGHNA, CDR2 YSLEER. CDR3 length: 19 residues. After removal of 0 bases from V and 4 bases from J, the junction contained 7 bases not matched to a gene. CDR3 bases: TGCGCCAGCAGCCAAGAAAGGACTAGCGGGAGGGCCTTTAAAAACATTCAGTACTTC. Protein product: CASSQERTSGRAFKNIQYF.

The V gene is TRBV10-3, the J gene TRBJ2-7, with TRBD2 matching 10 bases. CDR1 is ENHRY, CDR2 SYGVKD, per germline. The CDR3 runs to 15 residues. V gave up 5 bases and J gave up 1 base; unmatched junction bases: 5. The CDR3 reads CAISLPGLASYEQYF. CDR3 bases: TGTGCCATCAGTTTACCGGGACTAGCGTCCTACGAGCAGTACTTC.

CDR3 protein: CASRRPAALGYTF. In DNA form, the CDR3 reads TGTGCCAGCAGACGCCCAGCGGCGCTCGGCTACACCTTC. The rearrangement links TRBV28 to TRBJ1-2; D is unresolved. Trimming cost V 6 bases and J 8 bases, with 16 bases left between them. Germline V gene lookup returns CDR1 MDHEN and CDR2 SYDVKM. This CDR3 region has 13 residues.

CDR3 sequence: CASSEGRELRETQYF. CDR3 nucleotide sequence: TGTGCCAGCAGTGAAGGGCGGGAGTTAAGAGAGACCCAGTACTTC. This chain joins TRBV2 and TRBJ2-5, with 7 positions matching TRBD2. The CDR3 spans 15 residues. CDR1 is SNHLY, CDR2 FYNNEI, per germline. Trimming at V came to 1 base and at J to 4 bases, leaving 6 bases not matched to a gene.

The chain joins TRBV5-1 to TRBJ2-7, with D perhaps TRBD2 (6 bases). The germline CDR1 and CDR2 sequences are SGHRS and YFSETQ. The CDR3 is made up of 18 amino acids. Trimming took 2 bases from V and 4 from J, leaving 25 bases between them. CDR3 protein: CASSFSTGTYSPNYEQYF. In DNA form, the CDR3 reads TGCGCCAGCAGCTTTTCCACCGGGACTTACTCCCCTAATTACGAGCAGTACTTC.

The chain combines TRBV7-2 with TRBJ1-2; D uncertain. The CDR3 is 16 residues long. The V end was cut by 5 bases, the J end by 1 base, with 17 bases between. Germline CDR1 and CDR2: SGHTA and FQGNSA. The CDR3 loop reads CASSDQLGPLNYGYTF. As DNA, the CDR3 is TGTGCCAGCAGCGATCAACTGGGCCCCCTTAACTATGGCTACACCTTC. The full variable domain, with the rest looked up from reference TRBV7-2 and TRBJ1-2, is GAGVSQSPSNKVTEKGKDVELRCDPISGHTALYWYRQSLGQGLEFLIYFQGNSAPDKSGLPSDRFSAERTGGSVSTLTIQRTQQEDSAVYLCASSDQLGPLNYGYTFGSGTRLTVV.

This chain joins TRBV30 and TRBJ1-5, with 7 bases fitting TRBD1. The CDR3 is 14 residues long. The germline gives CDR1 GTSNPN, CDR2 SVGIG (reference sequence). After removal of 2 bases from V and 3 bases from J, the junction contained 4 bases not matched to a gene. CDR3 loop: CAWSTRGNNQPQHF. In DNA form, the CDR3 reads TGTGCCTGGAGTACCAGGGGGAACAATCAGCCCCAGCATTTT.

V is TRBV6-5 and J is TRBJ2-3; 7 nucleotides match TRBD2. The germline CDR1 and CDR2 sequences are MNHEY and SVGAGI. The CDR3 is 14 amino acids. Trimming removed 6 bases from V and 2 bases from J; junction bases left unmatched: 5. The CDR3, as DNA: TGTGCCAGCAGGTGGGGACTAACCACAGATACGCAGTATTTT. This codes for CASRWGLTTDTQYF.

Concerning this clone itself: The sample contains more than one DNA sequence encoding this CDR3. V and J are TRBV4-3 and TRBJ1-1, with unresolved D. V gave up 4 bases and J gave up 0 bases, with 9 bases separating them. This CDR3 spans 14 amino acids. CDR1 and CDR2 (germline): LGHNA, YSLEER. In nucleotides, the CDR3 is TGCGCCAGCAGCCGAGGGATGTTGAACACTGAAGCTTTCTTT. Translation: CASSRGMLNTEAFF.

The rearrangement uses TRBV29-1 and TRBJ2-4; TRBD2 agrees at 16 bases. Germline-derived CDR1 and CDR2 are SQVTM and ANQGSEA. After removal of 6 bases from V and 6 bases from J, the junction contained 5 bases not matched to a gene. The CDR3 runs to 15 residues. CDR3 residues: CSVMGLAGGTNIQYF. Here the CDR3 DNA reads TGCAGCGTCATGGGACTAGCGGGGGGGACAAACATTCAGTACTTC.

The J gene is TRBJ2-3, the V gene TRBV5-4; no definite D call. Germline V gene data show CDR1 as SGHNT and CDR2 as YYREEE (reference sequence). V lost 3 bases to trimming and J lost 0 bases, with 5 bases between them. The CDR3 has 13 amino acids. CDR3 nucleotides: TGTGCCAGCAGCTCCGGGAGCACAGATACGCAGTATTTT. It yields the protein CASSSGSTDTQYF.

The chain combines TRBV5-1 with TRBJ2-3; 13 bases are shared with TRBD2. Germline V gene data show CDR1 as SGHRS and CDR2 as YFSETQ. This CDR3 region has 16 residues. The J segment lost 5 bases and the V segment lost 4 bases, leaving 7 bases of the junction unmatched. The CDR3 region has the DNA TGCGCCAGCAGCCAAGGACTAGCGGGAGCGCTAGATACGCAGTATTTT. Its protein product is CASSQGLAGALDTQYF. The complete variable domain, with remaining parts taken from reference TRBV5-1 and TRBJ2-3, reads KAGVTQTPRYLIKTRGQQVTLSCSPISGHRSVSWYQQTPGQGLQFLFEYFSETQRNKGNFPGRFSGRQFSNSRSEMNVSTLELGDSALYLCASSQGLAGALDTQYFGPGTRLTVL.

The rearrangement uses TRBV2 and TRBJ2-5, with D uncertain. There are 17 residues in the CDR3. V was shortened by 6 bases and J by 2 bases, with 22 bases between the two germline ends. CDR1 and CDR2 (germline): SNHLY, FYNNEI. CDR3 bases: TGTGCCAGCAGCCTAAGCGTGAGTTCTACTAATCAAGAGACCCAGTACTTC. Translating gives CASSLSVSSTNQETQYF.

This clone was found once. This chain uses TRBV4-1 with TRBJ1-2, with D possibly being TRBD1 (6 bases). This CDR3 region has 14 residues. V lost 1 base and J 4 bases, leaving 10 bases between the germline ends. Germline CDR1 reads MGHRA; CDR2 reads YSYEKL. The CDR3, as DNA: TGCGCCAGCAGCCAAGTTCAGGGGCCCTATGGCTACACCTTC. It specifies CASSQVQGPYGYTF.

The chain uses TRBV6-4 and TRBJ2-5, with D tentatively TRBD1 (5 bases). V dropped 4 bases and J dropped 5 bases, with 11 bases sitting between them. Germline CDR1 and CDR2: MRHNA and SNTAGT. The CDR3 runs to 13 residues. The CDR3 reads CASSARSGETQYF. The CDR3 DNA follows: TGTGCCAGCAGTGCGAGGTCAGGGGAGACCCAGTACTTC.

V usage is TRBV27 and J usage is TRBJ2-5; 7 bases align to TRBD1. V was clipped by 3 bases and J by 8 bases; unmatched bases: 9. CDR1 MNHEY and CDR2 SMNVEV come from the germline V gene (reference sequence). This CDR3 has 14 residues. The CDR3 protein is CASSFIEGARTQYF. DNA of the CDR3: TGTGCCAGCAGTTTTATCGAGGGGGCCCGCACCCAGTACTTC.

This clone was counted between two and nine times. The rearrangement joins TRBV5-1 to TRBJ1-5; D not resolved. Germline loops: CDR1 SGHRS, CDR2 YFSETQ. Trimming pared 0 bases from V and 1 base from J, leaving 8 bases between. The CDR3 runs to 15 residues. The CDR3 reads CASSLDSSSNQPQHF. In DNA, the CDR3 is TGCGCCAGCAGCTTGGACAGTTCAAGCAATCAGCCCCAGCATTTT.

With regard to this clone: Germline and junction disagree at one end, which may indicate a read error. The chain joins TRBV6-5 to TRBJ2-7; possible D gene TRBD1, 6 bases. The CDR3 totals 13 residues. Germline V CDR1 and CDR2: MNHEY, SVGAGI. The CDR3 protein is CASSYNRVYAQYF. The CDR3 DNA follows: TGTGCCAGCAGTTACAACAGGGTATACGCGCAGTACTTC.

The chain uses TRBV15 and TRBJ2-2; TRBD1 aligns across 10 bases. With V trimmed by 4 bases and J by 6 bases, 5 bases remained unmatched. The CDR3 runs 15 residues. Germline-derived CDR1 and CDR2 are LNHNV and YYDKDF (reference sequence). The chain's CDR3 is CATSMGTGVSGELFF. The CDR3 DNA is TGTGCCACCAGCATGGGGACAGGGGTATCCGGGGAGCTGTTTTTT.

This chain connects TRBV5-1 to TRBJ2-1, with D tentatively TRBD2 (6 bases). Germline values: CDR1 SGHRS, CDR2 YFSETQ. Trimming removed 1 base at V and 8 bases at J, with 10 bases between. This CDR3 has 13 residues. CDR3 nucleotides: TGCGCCAGCAGCTTGCAGGGAGGATATGAGCAGTTCTTC. It is translated as CASSLQGGYEQFF.

The chain uses TRBV7-9 and TRBJ2-1; 9 bases agree with TRBD1. CDR1 and CDR2 (germline): SEHNR, FQNEAQ (reference sequence). Losses at the gene ends were 1 base for V and 1 base for J; bases not matched to a gene: 2. The length of the CDR3 is 16 residues. This CDR3 is CASSLEQGASYNEQFF. In nucleotides, the CDR3 is TGTGCCAGCAGCTTAGAACAGGGGGCGTCCTACAATGAGCAGTTCTTC. The whole variable domain, filled in from reference TRBV7-9 and TRBJ2-1, reads DTGVSQNPRHKITKRGQNVTFRCDPISEHNRLYWYRQTLGQGPEFLTYFQNEAQLEKSRLLSDRFSAERPKGSFSTLEIQRTEQGDSAMYLCASSLEQGASYNEQFFGPGTRLTVL.

The gene calls are TRBV28 and TRBJ2-7; TRBD2 aligns across 8 bases. This CDR3 is built from 15 residues. Germline CDR1 and CDR2: MDHEN and SYDVKM. Trimming removed 3 bases from V and 4 bases from J; junction bases left unmatched: 8. CDR3 DNA sequence: TGTGCCAGCAGTTTTAGCGGGACTAGAGGTTACGAGCAGTACTTC. Translation: CASSFSGTRGYEQYF.